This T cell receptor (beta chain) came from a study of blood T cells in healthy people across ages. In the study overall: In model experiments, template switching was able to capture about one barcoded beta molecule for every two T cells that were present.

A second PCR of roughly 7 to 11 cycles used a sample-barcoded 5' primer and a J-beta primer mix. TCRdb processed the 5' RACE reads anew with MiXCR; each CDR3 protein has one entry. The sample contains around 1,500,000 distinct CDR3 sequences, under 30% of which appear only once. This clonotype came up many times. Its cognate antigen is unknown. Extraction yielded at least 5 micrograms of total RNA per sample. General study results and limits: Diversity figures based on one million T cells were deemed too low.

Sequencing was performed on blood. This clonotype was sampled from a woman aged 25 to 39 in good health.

DNA for the CDR3: TGTGCCACCAGTGCCGCAGATACGCAGTATTTT. Amino acid sequence: CATSAADTQYF. The chain combines TRBV24-1 with TRBJ2-3; D not resolved. CDR1 KGHDR and CDR2 SFDVKD come from the germline V gene. Trimming cost V 5 bases and J 4 bases, with 3 bases left between them. CDR3 size: 11 residues.